The 4 T cell receptor beta chains reported below all come from one sample, sequenced in a study of T-cell memory formation after mild COVID-19. Using its own MiXCR run on the 5' RACE reads, TCRdb lists one record per CDR3 protein. The table lists about 350,000 distinct CDR3 sequences, 25% to 30% of them singletons. Sequenced material: PBMCs or a T cell subset sorted from them (not recorded which). The receptors derive from an adult woman who had mild COVID-19 (a few samples of this study predate the infection). Cell type and time point are not known.

The chain carries TRBV7-2 and TRBJ1-1; 8 nucleotides match TRBD1. The trim removed 1 base at V and 10 bases at J, leaving 14 bases unmatched. This CDR3 is built from 16 residues. Per the germline V gene, CDR1 is SGHTA and CDR2 is FQGNSA. The chain's CDR3 is CASSLDTGQVGVGAFF. The CDR3 DNA reads as TGTGCCAGCAGCTTAGATACGGGACAGGTAGGGGTAGGAGCTTTCTTT.

V gene TRBV7-2 combines with J gene TRBJ2-3; D is ambiguous. Germline CDR1 SGHTA, CDR2 FQGNSA. V gave up 5 bases and J gave up 0 bases, with 15 bases separating them. CDR3 size: 16 residues. The CDR3: CASSRGVPPSTDTQYF. The CDR3 DNA is TGTGCCAGCAGCCGCGGAGTGCCTCCTAGCACAGATACGCAGTATTTT.

This chain uses TRBV7-3 with TRBJ2-7; TRBD1 aligns across 8 bases. Germline V gives CDR1 SGHTA, CDR2 FQGTGA. The CDR3 consists of 15 residues. V lost 1 base and J lost 3; bases outside the gene matches: 5. DNA for the CDR3: TGTGCCAGCAGCTTAAGTCCAGGACAGGGCTACGAGCAGTACTTC. It is translated as CASSLSPGQGYEQYF.

This clonotype was detected only a few times. This sequence joins TRBV4-2 and TRBJ2-7; 8 bases map to TRBD2. The CDR3 runs to 15 residues. Germline-derived CDR1 and CDR2 are LGHNA and YNFKEQ. V lost 1 base, J lost 7 bases, and 9 bases stayed unmatched. This CDR3 reads CASSQASGGPDEQYF. The CDR3 DNA reads as TGTGCCAGCAGCCAAGCTTCGGGAGGGCCGGATGAGCAGTACTTC.